This T cell receptor beta chain was found in a study of blood T cell repertoires in COVID-19. Overall study: T cells, B-cell-depleted T cells, or PBMCs supplied cDNA or gDNA.

In the authors' workflow: Cell counts per sample came from amplifying reference gene primers. The repertoire was sequenced with immunoSEQ multiplex PCR; TCRdb's copy has only in-frame clones and lacks some. V and J calls and clone size are as listed in that table; D and trimming were resolved from the DNA. The profile shows about 270,000 clones, roughly 88% of them singletons. The V and J ends lost 2 bases and 7 bases, in that order; junction bases with no gene match: 11. Germline CDR1 reads MNHEY; CDR2 reads SMNVEV (reference sequence). The CDR3 is 19 residues long. Researchers sorted participants into cohorts using their self-reported clinical history.

The sample comprised PBMCs or T cells enriched from blood (not recorded which). This sequence originates from a woman in her thirties or forties with acute COVID-19. J is TRBJ2-1 and V is TRBV27, with 16 bases that match TRBD2. The DNA of the CDR3 is TGTGCCAGCAGTTTAGGGACTAGCGGGAGGGCCGGGTTAAGGAATGAGCAGTTCTTC. The encoded protein is CASSLGTSGRAGLRNEQFF.